Below are 10 T cell receptor beta chains sequenced from a single sample in a study of T cells and Merkel cell carcinoma outcomes. Measured with immunoSEQ multiplex PCR; TCRdb has only the in-frame clones, and not every one. Of about 19,000 clones in the sample, approximately 80% were seen once. Sequenced material: tumor tissue from Merkel cell carcinoma. The receptors come from a human donor with Merkel cell carcinoma.

The V and J genes are TRBV5-6 and TRBJ1-2; 7 bases align to TRBD1. V was pared by 4 bases and J by 8 bases, with 8 bases of the junction left unmatched. The CDR3 extends over 13 amino acids. The V gene's germline CDR1 is SGHDT and CDR2 YYEEEE. The CDR3 DNA sequence: TGTGCCAGCAGCCTTAGACAGGGTCAAGGCTACACCTTC. This codes for CASSLRQGQGYTF.

The V and J genes are TRBV5-1 and TRBJ2-2; no reliable D call. CDR1 and CDR2 from the germline V gene are SGHRS and YFSETQ. The length of the CDR3 is 16 residues. Trimming took 1 base from V and 0 from J, leaving 10 bases between them. The CDR3 region has the DNA TGCGCCAGCAGCTTGTTGGCGCCCTCGAACACCGGGGAGCTGTTTTTT. Translated, it gives CASSLLAPSNTGELFF.

This chain links TRBV4-1 with TRBJ1-1, with 7 positions matching TRBD1. The CDR3 loop spans 15 amino acids. Germline loops: CDR1 MGHRA, CDR2 YSYEKL. Unmatched junction bases numbered 7, after V lost 0 bases and J lost 6 bases. The CDR3 sequence is CASSQEENRGAEAFF. The CDR3, as DNA: TGCGCCAGCAGCCAAGAGGAAAACAGGGGAGCTGAAGCTTTCTTT.

The gene calls are TRBV5-4 and TRBJ2-7; D uncertain. The CDR3 consists of 12 residues. Germline V gene lookup returns CDR1 SGHNT and CDR2 YYREEE (reference sequence). Trimming pared 2 bases from V and 4 bases from J, leaving 7 bases between. CDR3 in amino acids: CASSLGEYEQYF. The CDR3 nucleotides are TGTGCCAGCAGCTTAGGCGAGTACGAGCAGTACTTC. The full variable domain, in which reference TRBV5-4 and TRBJ2-7 provide the parts outside the CDR3, is ETGVTQSPTHLIKTRGQQVTLRCSSQSGHNTVSWYQQALGQGPQFIFQYYREEENGRGNFPPRFSGLQFPNYSSELNVNALELDDSALYLCASSLGEYEQYFGPGTRLTVT.

Only a few counts were recorded for this clone. This chain uses TRBV11-2 with TRBJ1-2; TRBD1 is a possible D gene (6 bases). V lost 3 bases and J lost 6, with 23 bases in between. Looked up from germline, CDR1 is SGHAT and CDR2 is FQNNGV. This CDR3 spans 17 amino acids. In nucleotides, the CDR3 is TGTGCCAGCAGCTTGGGAAGGGTACAGGGAGGGGACAATGGCTACACCTTC. It is translated as CASSLGRVQGGDNGYTF.

The chain uses TRBV7-8 and TRBJ2-7; D is perhaps TRBD1 (6 bases). The ends were cut back, 5 bases at V and 6 bases at J, with 11 bases in the middle. Germline V gene sequence: CDR1 SGHVS, CDR2 FQNEAQ. The CDR3 runs to 12 residues. This CDR3 reads CASSLNRVEQYF. In DNA form, the CDR3 reads TGTGCCAGCAGCCTCAACAGGGTCGAGCAGTACTTC.

V is TRBV2 and J is TRBJ1-5; D remains unclear. With 7 bases removed from V and 0 bases from J, the gap between germline ends came to 7 bases. CDR1 is SNHLY, CDR2 FYNNEI, per germline. The length of the CDR3 is 13 residues. The CDR3 loop is CASKDDSNQPQHF. The CDR3 region has the DNA TGTGCCAGCAAGGATGATAGCAATCAGCCCCAGCATTTT.

On this clone: This specimen includes other DNA sequences encoding the same CDR3. The V call is TRBV28, the J call TRBJ2-7, with 7 bases aligning to TRBD2. The CDR3 extends over 16 amino acids. CDR1 and CDR2 from the germline V gene are MDHEN and SYDVKM. The V gene end was trimmed by 6 bases and the J gene end by 4 bases; junction bases not matched to a gene: 15. CDR3 sequence (DNA): TGTGCCAGCAGCCCCCGGGGAGGGAGTAGTGCGTACGAGCAGTACTTC. The encoded protein is CASSPRGGSSAYEQYF. Combining the CDR3 with reference TRBV28 and TRBJ2-7 gives the whole variable domain DVKVTQSSRYLVKRTGEKVFLECVQDMDHENMFWYRQDPGLGLRLIYFSYDVKMKEKGDIPEGYSVSREKKERFSLILESASTNQTSMYLCASSPRGGSSAYEQYFGPGTRLTVT.

This clone came up once. The chain is built from TRBV15 and TRBJ2-1, with D maybe TRBD1 (6 bases). The germline CDR1 and CDR2 sequences are LNHNV and YYDKDF (reference sequence). V was trimmed by 8 bases and J by 0 bases, leaving 11 bases between them. This CDR3 has 14 amino acids. The CDR3 sequence is CATGGDSSYNEQFF. CDR3 coding DNA: TGTGCCACCGGGGGCGACAGCTCCTACAATGAGCAGTTCTTC. The complete variable domain, with remaining parts taken from reference TRBV15 and TRBJ2-1, reads DAMVIQNPRYQVTQFGKPVTLSCSQTLNHNVMYWYQQKSSQAPKLLFHYYDKDFNNEADTPDNFQSRRPNTSFCFLDIRSPGLGDTAMYLCATGGDSSYNEQFFGPGTRLTVL.

This chain connects TRBV2 to TRBJ1-2, with unresolved D. CDR3 length equals 15 residues. CDR1 and CDR2 (germline): SNHLY, FYNNEI. V lost 6 bases and J 4 bases, leaving 18 bases between the germline ends. This CDR3 reads CASSSPQKTSYGYTF. The CDR3 nucleotides are TGTGCCAGCAGCTCTCCACAGAAAACATCCTATGGCTACACCTTC.